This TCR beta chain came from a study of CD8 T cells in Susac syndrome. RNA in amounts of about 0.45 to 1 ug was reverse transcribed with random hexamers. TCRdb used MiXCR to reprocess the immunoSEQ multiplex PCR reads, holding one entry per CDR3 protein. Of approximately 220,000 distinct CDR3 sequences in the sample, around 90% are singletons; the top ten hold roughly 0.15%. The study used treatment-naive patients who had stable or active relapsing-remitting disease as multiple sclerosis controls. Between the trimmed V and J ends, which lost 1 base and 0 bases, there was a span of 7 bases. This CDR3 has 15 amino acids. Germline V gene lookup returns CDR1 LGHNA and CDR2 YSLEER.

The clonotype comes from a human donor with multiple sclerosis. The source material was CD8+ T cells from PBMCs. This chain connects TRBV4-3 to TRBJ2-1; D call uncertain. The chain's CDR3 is CASSQGLLSYNEQFF. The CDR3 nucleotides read TGCGCCAGCAGCCAAGGACTGCTCTCCTACAATGAGCAGTTCTTC.